One sample yielded the 19 T cell receptor beta chains listed below, sequenced in a study of T-cell memory formation after mild COVID-19. A single record per CDR3 protein comes from TCRdb applying MiXCR to the 5' RACE reads. This sample has approximately 400,000 distinct CDR3 sequences, with approximately 24% found just once. The sample consisted of PBMCs or a T cell subset sorted from them (not recorded which). Source of these receptors: an adult woman who had mild COVID-19 (a few samples of this study predate the infection). Cell type and time point are not known.

J is TRBJ1-2 and V is TRBV24-1, with 9 bases matching TRBD1. The germline V gene encodes CDR1 KGHDR and CDR2 SFDVKD. This CDR3 has 15 residues. The V segment lost 4 bases and the J segment 6 bases; nucleotides outside the gene matches: 8. The CDR3 spells CATSDGRTGENGYTF. The CDR3, as DNA: TGTGCCACCAGTGACGGCAGGACAGGGGAGAATGGCTACACCTTC.

V and J are TRBV20-1 and TRBJ1-2; 7 bases map to TRBD1. Germline loops: CDR1 DFQATT, CDR2 SNEGSKA (reference sequence). Trimming removed 0 bases from V and 3 bases from J; junction bases left unmatched: 1. The CDR3 length is 13 residues. Here the CDR3 DNA reads TGCAGTGCTAGAGAAACAGGGGACTATGGCTACACCTTC. Its protein product is CSARETGDYGYTF.

The sample holds a few counts of this clonotype. The chain couples TRBV5-1 to TRBJ1-1, with 7 bases identical to TRBD1. The trim removed 0 bases at V and 1 base at J, leaving 6 bases unmatched. This CDR3 is 16 amino acids long. Germline CDR1 SGHRS, CDR2 YFSETQ. The CDR3 sequence: CASSLGGAGGNTEAFF. For the CDR3, the DNA is TGCGCCAGCAGCTTGGGTGGTGCAGGGGGGAACACTGAAGCTTTCTTT.

This clonotype has a single count. The chain uses TRBV5-5 and TRBJ1-5; TRBD1 might be the D (6 bases). Germline V gene sequence: CDR1 SGHKS, CDR2 YYEKEE (reference sequence). The CDR3 length is 14 residues. Trimming cost V 0 bases and J 5 bases, with 9 bases left between them. The CDR3 loop reads CASSLDRADQPQHF. The CDR3 DNA follows: TGTGCCAGCAGCTTGGACAGGGCAGATCAGCCCCAGCATTTT.

The V gene is TRBV7-2, the J gene TRBJ2-1, with D unclear. The V and J ends lost 5 bases and 5 bases respectively, with 16 bases between them. The CDR3 length is 15 residues. Germline assignment: CDR1 SGHTA and CDR2 FQGNSA. The CDR3 sequence is CASSPWLAANNEQFF. The DNA for the CDR3 is TGTGCCAGCAGCCCCTGGTTGGCAGCTAACAATGAGCAGTTCTTC.

The chain links TRBV5-1 to TRBJ2-1; 11 bases are shared with TRBD2. Per germline, CDR1 SGHRS and CDR2 YFSETQ. The V and J ends lost 4 bases and 6 bases, in that order; junction bases with no gene match: 6. The CDR3 loop spans 15 amino acids. CDR3 amino acids: CASSLSGGARNEQFF. In nucleotides, the CDR3 is TGCGCCAGCAGCCTTAGCGGGGGGGCGCGCAATGAGCAGTTCTTC. Variable domain in full (rest from reference TRBV5-1 and TRBJ2-1): KAGVTQTPRYLIKTRGQQVTLSCSPISGHRSVSWYQQTPGQGLQFLFEYFSETQRNKGNFPGRFSGRQFSNSRSEMNVSTLELGDSALYLCASSLSGGARNEQFFGPGTRLTVL.

This clonotype was observed a handful of times. The chain is built from TRBV7-9 and TRBJ2-5, with 8 positions matching TRBD2. Germline CDR1 and CDR2: SEHNR and FQNEAQ (reference sequence). With 4 bases clipped from V and 5 bases from J, the junction kept 15 bases outside the gene matches. The CDR3 is made up of 17 amino acids. CDR3 sequence reads: CASSSDPGLVGLETQYF. In nucleotides, the CDR3 is TGTGCCAGCAGCTCCGACCCGGGACTAGTTGGTTTGGAGACCCAGTACTTC.

The chain employs TRBV29-1 and TRBJ2-5, with 7 bases lining up with TRBD1. This CDR3 is 14 amino acids long. With 6 bases clipped from V and 5 bases from J, the junction kept 12 bases outside the gene matches. Germline-derived CDR1 and CDR2 are SQVTM and ANQGSEA. CDR3 in DNA: TGCAGCGTACATAGGACAGGAGGTTCGGAGACCCAGTACTTC. Residues: CSVHRTGGSETQYF.

The rearrangement uses TRBV7-9 and TRBJ1-5, with 7 bases lining up with TRBD1. The CDR3 covers 17 residues. Germline V gives CDR1 SEHNR, CDR2 FQNEAQ (reference sequence). J was trimmed by 3 bases and V by 5 bases; bases with no gene match: 13. Written as DNA, the CDR3 is TGTGCCAGCAGCAAAATGCCCGGGACAGATCCCAATCAGCCCCAGCATTTT. Translation gives CASSKMPGTDPNQPQHF.

This chain links TRBV20-1 with TRBJ1-1; D gene ambiguous. V lost 0 bases to trimming and J lost 2 bases, with 10 bases between them. Germline V gene data show CDR1 as DFQATT and CDR2 as SNEGSKA (reference sequence). The CDR3 has 14 amino acids. CDR3 region: CSARERETNTEAFF. DNA for the CDR3: TGCAGTGCTAGAGAGCGGGAGACAAACACTGAAGCTTTCTTT.

V is TRBV6-6 and J is TRBJ2-1, with a tentative D call TRBD1 (7 bases). Germline V gives CDR1 MNHNY, CDR2 SVGAGI (reference sequence). CDR3 length: 19 amino acids. V was cut by 0 bases and J by 4 bases, with 22 bases left in between. CDR3 loop: CASSYSIRPTGAGYNEQFF. As DNA, the CDR3 is TGTGCCAGCAGTTACTCGATACGCCCCACAGGGGCGGGATACAATGAGCAGTTCTTC.

This rearrangement joins TRBV7-9 to TRBJ1-6, with D maybe TRBD1 (6 bases). V lost 4 bases and J 4 bases, leaving 14 bases between the germline ends. The CDR3 loop spans 16 amino acids. CDR1 and CDR2 (germline): SEHNR, FQNEAQ (reference sequence). DNA for the CDR3: TGTGCCAGCAGCTCTTCAGGGGCGCGATATAATTCACCCCTCCACTTT. It translates to CASSSSGARYNSPLHF.

This clonotype was seen just once. V is TRBV7-9 and J is TRBJ2-7; 8 bases are a match to TRBD2. The CDR3 length is 16 residues. Germline V gene lookup returns CDR1 SEHNR and CDR2 FQNEAQ (reference sequence). The ends lost 3 bases at V and 5 bases at J; junction bases unmatched: 12. CDR3 coding DNA: TGTGCCAGCAGCTTGTTCCCGGGAGGGCGGGAGGACGAGCAGTACTTC. Translating it yields CASSLFPGGREDEQYF.

The chain has TRBV27 and TRBJ1-1, with 10 nucleotides matching TRBD1. The trim removed 7 bases at V and 1 base at J, leaving 6 bases unmatched. In germline, CDR1 is MNHEY, CDR2 SMNVEV (reference sequence). The CDR3 length is 15 residues. CDR3 region: CASIGRQGANTEAFF. For the CDR3, the DNA is TGTGCCAGCATTGGGAGACAGGGGGCGAACACTGAAGCTTTCTTT.

The chain recombines TRBV12-3 or TRBV12-4 with TRBJ1-1; unclear D gene. This CDR3 has 11 residues. The V end was cut by 6 bases, the J end by 5 bases, with 7 bases between. DNA of the CDR3: TGTGCCAGCAGCCGTTTGACTGAAGCTTTCTTT. This encodes CASSRLTEAFF.

In this sample, this clonotype turned up a few times. This chain links TRBV5-1 with TRBJ2-7; no firm D call. The CDR3 has 8 amino acids. Trimming removed 6 bases from V and 9 bases from J, with 4 bases in between. CDR1 SGHRS and CDR2 YFSETQ come from the germline V gene. For the CDR3, the DNA is TGCGCCAGCAATGGGCAGTACTTC. It codes for CASNGQYF. The full variable domain, completed using reference TRBV5-1 and TRBJ2-7, is KAGVTQTPRYLIKTRGQQVTLSCSPISGHRSVSWYQQTPGQGLQFLFEYFSETQRNKGNFPGRFSGRQFSNSRSEMNVSTLELGDSALYLCASNGQYFGPGTRLTVT.

The CDR3 sequence is CAWSVAGGGGYTF. In nucleotides, the CDR3 is TGTGCCTGGAGTGTGGCCGGGGGAGGTGGCTACACCTTC. This sequence joins TRBV30 and TRBJ1-2; weak D call: TRBD1 (5 bases). There are 13 residues in the CDR3. Germline V gene data show CDR1 as GTSNPN and CDR2 as SVGIG (reference sequence). V was trimmed by 0 bases and J by 7 bases, leaving 12 bases between them.

The gene calls are TRBV7-2 and TRBJ2-5; possibly TRBD1 for D (6 bases). The CDR3 extends over 13 amino acids. V was clipped by 4 bases and J by 7 bases, with 13 bases between them. From germline, CDR1 is SGHTA and CDR2 FQGNSA. The DNA for the CDR3 is TGTGCCAGCAGCTCTGGGGGCCTGGGGACCCAGTACTTC. Its translation is CASSSGGLGTQYF.

The chain is built from TRBV10-3 and TRBJ2-7; D is uncertain. The CDR3 contains 12 residues. CDR1 is ENHRY and CDR2 is SYGVKD in the germline V gene. V was pared by 1 base and J by 3 bases, with 4 bases between. The chain's CDR3 is CAISEFGYEQYF. The CDR3 DNA reads as TGTGCCATCAGTGAGTTCGGCTACGAGCAGTACTTC.